The 5 T cell receptor beta chains reported below all come from one sample, sequenced in a study of T cell changes during pregnancy in multiple sclerosis. TCRdb's table, derived via immunoSEQ multiplex PCR, lists solely in-frame clones and lacks some. The sample contains fewer than 25,000 clones, around 87% of which appear only once. Sample: CD4+ T cells from peripheral blood mononuclear cells, taken in the second trimester of pregnancy. These receptors came from a female donor in good health, enrolled as a control in a pregnancy study.

This clone has only one observation. V is TRBV27 and J is TRBJ2-1; 7 bases agree with TRBD1. This CDR3 is 18 amino acids long. CDR1 and CDR2 from the germline V gene are MNHEY and SMNVEV (reference sequence). V dropped 6 bases and J dropped 3; count of bases not matched to a gene: 17. CDR3 in DNA: TGTGCCAGCAGCAAGATTACAGGGGCCCTAAACTACTACAATGAGCAGTTCTTC. It specifies CASSKITGALNYYNEQFF.

The gene calls are TRBV15 and TRBJ2-7; 8 bases match TRBD1. In germline, CDR1 is LNHNV, CDR2 YYDKDF (reference sequence). Trimming cost V 6 bases and J 6 bases; bases outside gene matches: 7. The CDR3 consists of 13 residues. CDR3 sequence reads: CATRAQGGREQYF. DNA of the CDR3: TGTGCCACCAGGGCACAGGGGGGCCGCGAGCAGTACTTC.

The V and J genes are TRBV4-2 and TRBJ1-1; weak D call: TRBD1 (5 bases). This CDR3 is 14 amino acids long. Trimming removed 0 bases at V and 3 bases at J, with 8 bases between. Germline V gene lookup returns CDR1 LGHNA and CDR2 YNFKEQ. In DNA, the CDR3 is TGTGCCAGCAGCCAAGAAGCCAGGGACACTGAAGCTTTCTTT. It is translated as CASSQEARDTEAFF.

J is TRBJ2-7 and V is TRBV7-2, with D maybe TRBD2 (6 bases). The CDR3 runs 14 residues. Germline V gene sequence: CDR1 SGHTA, CDR2 FQGNSA. Deletions cut 4 bases from V and 7 bases from J, with 17 bases between. CDR3 coding DNA: TGTGCCAGCAGCTCAGATGGCTGGAGCGGGGAGCAGTACTTC. Translating it yields CASSSDGWSGEQYF.

The chain links TRBV6-1 to TRBJ2-3; D is perhaps TRBD2 (5 bases). The CDR3 extends over 17 amino acids. Trimming left V 1 base short and J 0 bases short, with 14 bases between. Germline CDR1 reads MNHNS; CDR2 reads SASEGT. The CDR3 DNA reads as TGTGCCAGCAGTGAAGTAGAGAGGGTCTCTAGCACAGATACGCAGTATTTT. Encoded protein: CASSEVERVSSTDTQYF.